The clone carrying this T cell receptor beta chain has just a few counts. Its antigen is not known. Making TCR cDNA involved 5'RACE template switching, which added UMIs and a universal primer site. Using its own MiXCR run on the 5' RACE reads, TCRdb lists one record per CDR3 protein. The repertoire has approximately 300,000 distinct CDR3 sequences, approximately 12% of them found once; the top ten carry roughly 0.5%. The data originate from a study of T cells after yellow fever vaccination. Study information: Preparation of fractions with low cell numbers was performed using SMART-Seq v4 Ultra Low Input.

V lost 6 bases, J lost 3 bases, and 12 bases lay in between. This CDR3 comprises 12 residues. The V gene's germline CDR1 is DFQATT and CDR2 SNEGSKA (reference sequence). Study-wide points: A small share of clonotypes appeared in both CD4 and CD8 compartments. Subsequent booster samples again held most clones from primary vaccination (96% CD4, approximately 86% CD8).

The genes are TRBV20-1 and TRBJ2-7; the D gene is possibly TRBD1 (5 bases). Sequencing used CD4+ T cells sorted from PBMCs, obtained 45 days after the yellow fever booster vaccination. The receptor was isolated from a man under 40 who received the YFV17D yellow fever vaccine. CDR3 nucleotide sequence: TGCAGTGCCCAAGGCCAGGGCTACGAGCAGTACTTC. It codes for CSAQGQGYEQYF.